These T cell receptor beta chains were read from a single sample in a study of blood T cell repertoires in COVID-19. The table came from immunoSEQ multiplex PCR; TCRdb's copy has only in-frame clones and leaves some out. Altogether 200,000 to 250,000 clones are present, approximately 92% being singletons, with the ten largest covering roughly 3%. Input material: PBMCs or T cells enriched from blood (not recorded which). The receptors stem from a woman aged 18-30 years in a cohort exposed to, infected with or recovered from COVID-19 (not recorded which). CDR3s include the opening cysteine and the closing phenylalanine or tryptophan. The order of the fields is V gene, clone size, J gene, D gene, CDR3 DNA, CDR3 protein. The D gene is left open where the match is weak. Expanded clones are given a class, and other clones once, few, many or no size at all.

TRBV6-1	NA	TRBJ1-1	NA	TGTGCCAGCAGTGAAAGAGCTTACAGGGTAGGCACTGAAGCTTTCTTT	CASSERAYRVGTEAFF
TRBV9	NA	TRBJ2-6	NA	TGTGCCAGCAGCTTGGCCTCTGGGGCCAACGTCCTGACTTTC	CASSLASGANVLTF
TRBV15	NA	TRBJ1-2	NA	TGTGCCACCAGCGAGTCGGACTATGGCTACACCTTC	CATSESDYGYTF
TRBV14	NA	TRBJ2-1	NA	TGTGCCAGCAGCCGGTCCGGTGCGACACCCTCCTACAATGAGCAGTTCTTC	CASSRSGATPSYNEQFF
TRBV4-1	once	TRBJ1-2	NA	TGCGCCAGCAGCCGCCGCCCCGCCAGGCTGTATGGCTACACCTTC	CASSRRPARLYGYTF
TRBV25-1	NA	TRBJ2-1	TRBD2	TGTGCCAGCAGTGGGACTAGCGGGAGGTCCTACAATGAGCAGTTCTTC	CASSGTSGRSYNEQFF
TRBV10-3	NA	TRBJ2-3	TRBD2	TGTGCCATCGGGAGCGGGAATGGATATACGCAGTATTTT	CAIGSGNGYTQYF
TRBV28	NA	TRBJ1-4	NA	TGTGCCACAGGCAGGGGAGTAAATGAAAAACTGTTTTTT	CATGRGVNEKLFF
TRBV7-3	NA	TRBJ2-1	NA	TGTGCCAGCAGCCTAGACGGAGGGTACAATGAGCAGTTCTTC	CASSLDGGYNEQFF
TRBV2	NA	TRBJ2-1	NA	TGTGCCAGCAGTGACAGGAAAGGGCAGTTCTTC	CASSDRKGQFF
TRBV28	NA	TRBJ1-5	NA	TGTGCCAGCAGTTTTTCTCAGGTACCAGCCCAGCATTTT	CASSFSQVPAQHF
TRBV12-5	NA	TRBJ2-7	TRBD1	TGTGCTAGTGGTTTGGACGGATGGGACAGGTCCTACGAGCAGTACTTC	CASGLDGWDRSYEQYF
TRBV6-5	NA	TRBJ2-5	NA	TGTGCCAGCAGTTACAACAGGGAAGAGACCCAGTACTTC	CASSYNREETQYF
TRBV18	few	TRBJ1-1	TRBD1	TGTGCCAGCTCACCATCAGGGGGCTTCACTGAAGCTTTCTTT	CASSPSGGFTEAFF
TRBV3-1/TRBV3-2	NA	TRBJ1-3	NA	TGTGCCAGCAGCCAAGAAGGCGGCTCTGGAAACACCATATATTTT	CASSQEGGSGNTIYF
TRBV5-4	NA	TRBJ1-1	NA	TGTGCCAGCAGCGCGGCAGGGCTGGGGAACACTGAAGCTTTCTTT	CASSAAGLGNTEAFF
TRBV10-2	NA	TRBJ2-1	TRBD2	TGCGCCAGCAGAGACCTTCGCGGGACTAGCGGAAACAATGAGCAGTTCTTC	CASRDLRGTSGNNEQFF
TRBV6-5	NA	TRBJ1-5	TRBD1	TGTGCCAGCAGCCCCGGGGGACAGGGAAATCAGCCCCAGCATTTT	CASSPGGQGNQPQHF
TRBV13	NA	TRBJ2-2	TRBD2	TGTGCCAGCAGCTCCGTGGGGGGATCAAGCGGGGAAACCGGGGAGCTGTTTTTT	CASSSVGGSSGETGELFF
TRBV2	few	TRBJ2-5	NA	TGTGCCAGCAGTTACGAGCAAGAGACCCAGTACTTC	CASSYEQETQYF
TRBV6-5	NA	TRBJ1-1	NA	TGTGCCAGCAAGACAAGCGGTGGAACTGAAGCTTTCTTT	CASKTSGGTEAFF
TRBV15	few	TRBJ2-3	TRBD2	TGTGCCACCAGCAGAGAACTAGCGGGGGGAGGGGATACGCAGTATTTT	CATSRELAGGGDTQYF
TRBV28	NA	TRBJ2-6	NA	TGTGCCAGCATCGGGGACATCCCCTCTGGGGCCAACGTCCTGACTTTC	CASIGDIPSGANVLTF
TRBV3-1/TRBV3-2	NA	TRBJ1-1	TRBD1	TGTGCCAGCAGTCAGGGGGAAAGGACTGAAGCTTTCTTT	CASSQGERTEAFF
TRBV19	NA	TRBJ2-7	TRBD2	TGTGCCAGTAGCCGGGACTACTCCTACGAGCAGTACTTC	CASSRDYSYEQYF
TRBV18	NA	TRBJ2-2	TRBD2	TGTGCCAGCTCACCTCGGACTAGCGGGAGGTCCGGGGAGCTGTTTTTT	CASSPRTSGRSGELFF
TRBV4-1	NA	TRBJ1-5	NA	TGCGCCAGCAGCCAAGTCTTAACAGACAATCAGCCCCAGCATTTT	CASSQVLTDNQPQHF
TRBV9	once	TRBJ2-5	TRBD2	TGTGCCAGCAGCGTAGCTGGCCTAGCGGGGGGGTACCAAGAGACCCAGTACTTC	CASSVAGLAGGYQETQYF
TRBV6-5	many	TRBJ2-1	TRBD1	TGTGCCAGCGATGACTCACAGGGGTACAATGAGCAGTTCTTC	CASDDSQGYNEQFF
TRBV18	NA	TRBJ1-6	TRBD1	TGTGCCAGCTCACCACCTGACAGGGGGCTTAATTCACCCCTCCACTTT	CASSPPDRGLNSPLHF
TRBV4-2	NA	TRBJ1-2	NA	TGTGCCAGCAGCCAAGAGTCGCAGGGCTATGGCTACACCTTC	CASSQESQGYGYTF
TRBV7-9	NA	TRBJ1-2	TRBD1	TGTGCCAGCAGCTTAGCGCAGGGGGACGGAATCTATGGCTACACCTTC	CASSLAQGDGIYGYTF
TRBV18	NA	TRBJ1-1	TRBD1	TGTGCCAGCCGGGGACAGCGGAACACTGAAGCTTTCTTT	CASRGQRNTEAFF
TRBV5-6	NA	TRBJ1-3	NA	TGTGCCAGCAGCCTGGAGGGGTTCAGGAGCCCTGGAAACACCATATATTTT	CASSLEGFRSPGNTIYF
TRBV24-1	NA	TRBJ1-1	NA	TGTGCCACCAGTGATTTGGAGGGGGTTGAAGCTTTCTTT	CATSDLEGVEAFF
TRBV5-1	once	TRBJ1-4	NA	TGCGCCAGCAGCTACGCAGGGACAACTAATGAAAAACTGTTTTTT	CASSYAGTTNEKLFF
TRBV6-6	NA	TRBJ1-6	TRBD1	TGTGCCAGCAGTCCTCCGGGACAGGGGGCTAATTCACCCCTCCACTTT	CASSPPGQGANSPLHF
TRBV5-1	NA	TRBJ2-5	NA	TGCGCCAGCAGCTTGATACAGTCCCAAGAGACCCAGTACTTC	CASSLIQSQETQYF
TRBV5-1	once	TRBJ1-1	NA	TGCGCCAGCTTTGACAGCCAGAACACTGAAGCTTTCTTT	CASFDSQNTEAFF